Given below is one TCR beta chain in context. Its antigen has not been determined. Base-call qualities are not available, and no considerably larger clone is one nucleotide away. The sample comes from a study of T-cell reconstitution after alpha-beta-depleted transplantation in children (TCRdb year 2016). For context, the study as a whole: Using TCR repertoire profiling, the study quantitatively followed how T-cell immune reconstitution unfolded in children after TCRalphabeta/CD19-depleted allogeneic hematopoietic cell transplantation.

What the work shows at the level of the full study, not this receptor alone: About two months after transplant, the apparently early recovery of alphabetaT-cell counts reportedly depended on just several hundred clones that had expanded rapidly and came from non-depleted graft cells. Over subsequent months, a decline in hyperexpanded clone frequencies was noted, and after one year, T-cell counts and TCRbeta diversity were mostly ascribed to newly produced T cells. In some patients, the high TCRbeta diversity seen at day 60 was put down to recipient T cells and intrathymic progenitors that had survived conditioning.

Interpreted using the paper, the treatment or condition label stands for: allogeneic hematopoietic cell transplantation with graft depleted of TCRalphabeta T cells and CD19 B cells. TCRalphabeta/CD19-depleted allogeneic hematopoietic cell grafts were given to the transplant recipients, all of whom were children. CDR1 and CDR2 were assigned from the germline V gene as ENHRY and SYGVKD. The cysteine opens and the phenylalanine closes a CDR3 of 15 amino acids. CDR3 DNA is the only sequence kept; it has 45 bases, read in frame from the first base. V is cut back by 2 bases and J by 3 bases, with 5 bases in the junction unmatched. Library prep was done by PCR. The sequencing machine was an Illumina HiSeq 2500. To normalize quantification of the TCRbeta repertoire, the TCR libraries were built with molecular barcoding that relied on unique molecular identifiers. Clones were called with MiXCR by TCRdb after fastp trimmed the public reads at Q25, and only in-frame beta chains were retained. Records with the same CDR3 protein are collapsed into one entry carrying the most frequent genes and DNA. This sample gives about 980,000 distinct CDR3 sequences in total; about 29% of them show up just once. About 28% of the sample belongs to the ten largest clones.

The sequenced sample was PBMCs, mostly from graft donor cells, obtained 360 days after TCRalphabeta/CD19-depleted stem cell transplant. The clonotype comes from a boy in the first two years of life who had a stem cell transplant for SCID, so the T cells may come from the graft donor. This chain joins TRBV10-3 to TRBJ1-2, with TRBD1 matching 8 junction bases. The DNA sequence reads TGTGCCATCAGTGAGCGGGACAGGCCCTACTATGGCTACACCTTC. It is translated as CAISERDRPYYGYTF.